Listed below are T cell receptor beta chains from one sample, sequenced in a study of blood T cell repertoires in COVID-19. This table comes from immunoSEQ multiplex PCR, and its TCRdb copy is limited to in-frame clones, with some not included. This table holds about 230,000 clones, 80% to 90% found once. Sequenced material: peripheral blood. The receptors shown here come from a man in his forties or fifties with COVID-19, enrolled during active disease. Both conserved end residues are part of each CDR3. A D gene is named only where the DNA matches it firmly. Only part of the rows carry a size: once, few, many, or a class if the clone is expanded.

d_gene | abundance | j_gene | v_gene | CDR3nt | CDR3aa
NA | NA | TRBJ1-2 | TRBV2 | TGTGCCAGCAGTGAATTTGGTGGGCAGCCCTATGGCTACACCTTC | CASSEFGGQPYGYTF
TRBD1 | NA | TRBJ1-2 | TRBV7-9 | TGTGCCAGCAGCTTAGTCGCTGGACAGGGGAGCTATGGCTACACCTTC | CASSLVAGQGSYGYTF
TRBD1 | NA | TRBJ1-6 | TRBV27 | TGTGCCAGCAGTTACACAGGGGGTTTCAATTCACCCCTCCACTTT | CASSYTGGFNSPLHF
NA | NA | TRBJ2-1 | TRBV5-1 | TGCGCCAGCAGCGCGAACAGGGTGCACAATGAGCAGTTCTTC | CASSANRVHNEQFF
TRBD2 | NA | TRBJ2-1 | TRBV11-2 | TGTGCCAGCAGCTTAGTAGGACTAGGGTACAATGAGCAGTTCTTC | CASSLVGLGYNEQFF
TRBD2 | NA | TRBJ2-1 | TRBV2 | TGTGCCAGCGAGCCGCGGGAGTCGGGGACCTACAATGAGCAGTTCTTC | CASEPRESGTYNEQFF
TRBD1 | NA | TRBJ1-1 | TRBV7-9 | TGTGCCAGCAGCTTAGTTCTGGCAGGGGGTAAAGCTTTCTTT | CASSLVLAGGKAFF
NA | NA | TRBJ2-3 | TRBV2 | TGTGCCAGCAGTATTCGACCTGCGGTAGATACGCAGTATTTT | CASSIRPAVDTQYF
NA | NA | TRBJ1-1 | TRBV4-3 | TGCGCCAGCGGGGTTGGCAGGGACACTGAAGCTTTCTTT | CASGVGRDTEAFF
NA | NA | TRBJ1-3 | TRBV28 | TGTGCCAGCAGTTTACAGGGATGGGCTGGAAACACCATATATTTT | CASSLQGWAGNTIYF
TRBD1 | NA | TRBJ2-5 | TRBV5-1 | TGCGCCAGCAGCTTGACAGGGGGAGATGGGGAGACCCAGTACTTC | CASSLTGGDGETQYF
NA | NA | TRBJ1-5 | TRBV2 | TGTGCCAGCAGCGGACACAGCCAGAATCAGCCCCAGCATTTT | CASSGHSQNQPQHF
NA | NA | TRBJ2-5 | TRBV4-1 | TGCGCCAGCAGCCTGGGACTTCAAGAGACCCAGTACTTC | CASSLGLQETQYF
NA | NA | TRBJ1-5 | TRBV28 | TGTGCCACCACGCGGGAGATCAATCAGCCCCAGCATTTT | CATTREINQPQHF
TRBD1 | NA | TRBJ2-1 | TRBV9 | TGTGCCAGCAGCGACCGGGACAGTGCTGTTGATGAGCAGTTCTTC | CASSDRDSAVDEQFF
TRBD1 | NA | TRBJ1-2 | TRBV4-1 | TGCGCCAGCAGCACTAGGGACAGGGACCTGGGCTACACCTTC | CASSTRDRDLGYTF
TRBD1 | few | TRBJ1-5 | TRBV19 | TGTGCCAGTAGTACCCGACAGGGGGGGGAGCGGGGCAATCAGCCCCAGCATTTT | CASSTRQGGERGNQPQHF
TRBD2 | NA | TRBJ2-5 | TRBV27 | TGTGCCAGCAGTTCCCACCAGCTAGCGGGATGGGGTGAGACCCAGTACTTC | CASSSHQLAGWGETQYF
TRBD1 | NA | TRBJ2-3 | TRBV4-3 | TGCGCCAGCAGCCAGGCGGGACAGGGGACAGATACGCAGTATTTT | CASSQAGQGTDTQYF